This T cell receptor (beta chain) appears in the sequencing data of a study of T cells expressing NK-cell markers (dated by TCRdb to 2018 to 2020). Concerning the study at large: In sorted CD3+CD56+NKG2C+, CD3+CD56+NKG2C- and CD3+CD56-NKG2C+ T-cell subsets from several donors, TCR beta-chain repertoires were profiled. Among the eight sequenced donors, seven were HCMV-seropositive and one was HCMV-seronegative. All eight donors whose samples were sequenced were randomly selected healthy volunteers, three of them men and five women. Libraries were sequenced as 2 x 150 bp reads on Illumina HiSeq 2000/2500, MiSeq or NextSeq.

Study-wide conclusions, independent of this receptor: Those dominant clonotypes were again the most abundant among CD3+CD56-NKG2C+ cells in a few donors, at about 28.3-65%. For several donors, the dominant CD3+CD56+NKG2C+ clonotypes were among the top 10 CD8+ clonotypes and accounted for about 1.0-7.5% of CD8+ T cells. Whether the expanded NKG2C-expressing T cell clones were specific for HCMV antigens was left unclear.

HCMV-specific IgG was detected in serum with a commercial ELISA kit to determine HCMV serostatus. Ficoll density gradient centrifugation was used to isolate peripheral blood mononuclear cells from blood. As to this clonotype: There is no known antigen for this receptor.

The data were produced on an Illumina HiSeq 2000. The TCR beta cDNA libraries were made using 5'RACE template switching, a step that added both a universal primer site and unique molecular identifiers. cDNA synthesis was primed from the TCR beta constant segment and was followed by two successive PCR amplification steps. In the source study's methods: MIGEC was used to demultiplex reads and group reads by UMI, and MiTCR was used to assemble and quantify clonotypes. To exclude erroneous sequences, any TCR cDNA sequence not supported by at least two reads was discarded. The tcR package was used for downstream repertoire analysis, with clonotypes matched between fractions based on CDR3 nucleotide sequence plus V segment. VDJmatch was used to annotate antigen specificity against VDJdb, with one amino acid substitution in CDR3 permitted. Reprocessed by TCRdb, the reads give a single entry per CDR3 protein sequence, without DNA. In this record, the V and J calls reflect TCRdb's handling and not the investigators' own analysis. This specimen's table enumerates about 550,000 distinct CDR3 sequences. The ten largest account for less than 4.5% of the sample.

CDR1 and CDR2, looked up from the germline V gene (reference sequence), are DFQATT and SNEGSKA. Including the terminal cysteine and phenylalanine, the CDR3 comprises 15 residues. The DNA is not on file. The clonotype originates from a man aged 18-30 years in good health. Donor details come from another sample of the same person, matched by shared clones. This chain joins TRBV20-1 to TRBJ2-3; the D call from TCRdb, TRBD2, cannot be confirmed without DNA. Input material: blood T cells: a sorted CD56 or NKG2C T cell subset, CD4+ or CD8+ T cells, or bulk PBMC T cells (not recorded which). CDR3 reads: CSAQKDGRGTDTQYF.